The 27 T cell receptor beta chains below were found in one sample sequenced in a study of CD8+ T cells in alopecia areata (dated by TCRdb to 2017 to 2018). The label giving this sample's treatment or condition can be read as: oral pan-JAK inhibitor, 5-10 mg twice daily. Libraries were prepared through the immunoSEQ multiplex PCR assay. RNA was extracted from all samples and reverse transcribed into cDNA as template for TCR sequencing. Sourced from immuneACCESS, this table was stored by TCRdb with only in-frame sequences that have V and J called. A share of the clones is absent; for the studies checked, an unresolved V gene accounts for under half, and the remainder has no known explanation. The sample contains 75,000 to 100,000 clones, just over 70% of them found a single time. The ten largest clones add up to 17% of the sample. The sequencing here drew on CD8+ T cells sorted from blood, taken at approximately week 42, from a patient treated with tofacitinib. The receptors stem from a human donor with alopecia areata.

V usage is TRBV30 and J usage is TRBJ1-2; tentative D call: TRBD1 (6 bases). This CDR3 has 13 residues. CDR1 is GTSNPN, CDR2 SVGIG, per germline (reference sequence). The V gene lost 5 bases and the J gene lost 6 bases, with 16 bases spanning the gap. The CDR3 bases are TGTGCCTGGTCTTTAACAGGGAAGGATGGCTACACCTTC. It codes for CAWSLTGKDGYTF.

V and J are TRBV4-1 and TRBJ2-1; D is uncertain. The CDR3 totals 13 residues. V lost 8 bases and J lost 3, with 11 bases in between. The germline V gene has CDR1 MGHRA and CDR2 YSYEKL. The CDR3 sequence: CASGERIYNEQFF. The CDR3 DNA is TGCGCCAGCGGGGAACGGATCTACAATGAGCAGTTCTTC.

This clone turned up a few times. The chain is built from TRBV4-1 and TRBJ2-7; weak D call: TRBD2 (5 bases). The V end lost 0 bases, the J end lost 5 bases, and 11 bases lay between the germline ends. Germline CDR1 and CDR2: MGHRA and YSYEKL. This CDR3 spans 14 amino acids. The CDR3 coding sequence is TGCGCCAGCAGCCAAGAGAAGGTGGGAGACGAGCAGTACTTC. Amino acids: CASSQEKVGDEQYF.

This clone came up once. J is TRBJ1-2 and V is TRBV28; D uncertain. V was trimmed by 6 bases and J by 5 bases, leaving 19 bases between them. The CDR3 is 15 residues long. Germline loops: CDR1 MDHEN, CDR2 SYDVKM. The DNA for the CDR3 is TGTGCCAGCAGCCCGAAAAGGGCAGGATCTTATGGCTACACCTTC. Translated, it gives CASSPKRAGSYGYTF.

The chain has TRBV5-6 and TRBJ2-3, with D possibly matching TRBD2 (5 bases). V shed 4 bases and J shed 2 bases, with 8 bases lying between them. Germline CDR1 is SGHDT and CDR2 is YYEEEE. CDR3 length equals 13 residues. The CDR3 sequence: CASSEGPTDTQYF. The CDR3 DNA sequence: TGTGCCAGCAGCGAGGGCCCCACAGATACGCAGTATTTT.

The V gene is TRBV1, the J gene TRBJ2-1. TRBV1 is a recognized pseudogene. CDR3 length: 14 residues. The CDR3 nucleotides are TGCACCAGCAGCCGACCTACTGGATATAATGAGCAGTTCTTC. This translates into CTSSRPTGYNEQFF.

V usage is TRBV6-1 and J usage is TRBJ2-2, with 7 bases identical to TRBD2. Germline V gene lookup returns CDR1 MNHNS and CDR2 SASEGT. The CDR3 has 15 amino acids. The J segment lost 8 bases and the V segment lost 6 bases, leaving 12 bases of the junction unmatched. CDR3 nucleotide sequence: TGTGCCAGCAGGGGGCCTGCGGGGGAGAGAGGGGAGCTGTTTTTT. This translates into CASRGPAGERGELFF.

This chain links TRBV20-1 with TRBJ2-1; D is perhaps TRBD1 or TRBD2 (5 bases each). The CDR3 is 11 residues long. V dropped 2 bases and J dropped 7 bases, with 6 bases sitting between them. CDR1 and CDR2 from the germline V gene are DFQATT and SNEGSKA (reference sequence). In DNA form, the CDR3 reads TGCAGTGCTAGATGGGGGAATGAGCAGTTCTTC. Translated: CSARWGNEQFF.

The J gene is TRBJ2-7, the V gene TRBV9; 7 bases match TRBD1. CDR1 SGDLS and CDR2 YYNGEE come from the germline V gene. The trim removed 4 bases at V and 7 bases at J, leaving 8 bases unmatched. The CDR3 covers 13 residues. CDR3 coding DNA: TGTGCCAGCAGCCCCCGGACAGGTGGGGAGCAGTACTTC. Its translation is CASSPRTGGEQYF. Based on the CDR3 plus reference TRBV9 and TRBJ2-7, the full variable domain is DSGVTQTPKHLITATGQRVTLRCSPRSGDLSVYWYQQSLDQGLQFLIQYYNGEERAKGNILERFSAQQFPDLHSELNLSSLELGDSALYFCASSPRTGGEQYFGPGTRLTVT.

The V gene is TRBV30, the J gene TRBJ2-7, with 11 bases that match TRBD1. The CDR3 spans 14 residues. Per the germline V gene, CDR1 is GTSNPN and CDR2 is SVGIG (reference sequence). The V gene end was trimmed by 1 base and the J gene end by 3 bases; junction bases not matched to a gene: 2. The CDR3: CAWSGGTGGYEQYF. For the CDR3, the DNA is TGTGCCTGGAGTGGGGGGACAGGGGGCTACGAGCAGTACTTC.

This rearrangement joins TRBV21-1 to TRBJ1-2. TRBV21-1 is an annotated pseudogene. This CDR3 is built from 12 residues. CDR3 protein: CASSTLLLGYTF. The CDR3 nucleotides read TGTGCCAGCAGCACCTTGCTATTGGGCTACACCTTC.

The rearrangement joins TRBV27 to TRBJ2-5, with 8 nucleotides matching TRBD2. This CDR3 region has 16 residues. Per the germline V gene, CDR1 is MNHEY and CDR2 is SMNVEV (reference sequence). V dropped 5 bases and J dropped 3; count of bases not matched to a gene: 11. CDR3 coding DNA: TGTGCCAGCAGTCCGAGTAGCGGGGAGACAGAAGAGACCCAGTACTTC. Its translation is CASSPSSGETEETQYF.

This chain links TRBV25-1 with TRBJ2-1, with 7 nucleotides matching TRBD2. Germline V lookup: CDR1 MGHDK, CDR2 SYGVNS. Trimming at V came to 3 bases and at J to 4 bases, leaving 9 bases not matched to a gene. The length of the CDR3 is 16 residues. Here the CDR3 reads CASSDRLAVLYNEQFF. CDR3 nucleotides: TGTGCCAGCAGTGACCGCCTAGCGGTCCTATACAATGAGCAGTTCTTC.

As concerns this clone: The same CDR3 arises from other DNA sequences in this sample as well. The genes are TRBV4-3 and TRBJ2-2, with TRBD1 identical over 7 bases. CDR1 LGHNA and CDR2 YSLEER come from the germline V gene. The CDR3 is made up of 14 amino acids. Unmatched junction bases numbered 1, after V lost 1 base and J lost 5 bases. This CDR3 reads CASSQGQGTGELFF. DNA for the CDR3: TGCGCCAGCAGCCAAGGACAGGGAACCGGGGAGCTGTTTTTT.

This chain links TRBV19 with TRBJ2-1; D assignment may be TRBD1 or TRBD2 (6 bases each). The germline gives CDR1 LNHDA, CDR2 SQIVND (reference sequence). V was cut by 6 bases and J by 3 bases, with 15 bases left in between. The CDR3 contains 15 residues. This chain's CDR3 is CASSLGGAVYNEQFF. Here the CDR3 DNA reads TGTGCCAGTAGCTTGGGGGGCGCGGTCTACAATGAGCAGTTCTTC.

The chain has TRBV7-2 and TRBJ2-7; D gene ambiguous. The CDR3 extends over 13 amino acids. Germline V gene sequence: CDR1 SGHTA, CDR2 FQGNSA. Trimming removed 0 bases from V and 7 bases from J, with 10 bases in between. The CDR3 sequence: CASSLAMSPEQYF. The DNA of the CDR3 is TGTGCCAGCAGCTTAGCTATGAGCCCGGAGCAGTACTTC.

Comments on this clone: Compared with germline, one end of the junction differs, possibly owing to a read error. The chain carries TRBV7-2 and TRBJ2-3, with TRBD2 matching over 8 bases. Germline CDR1 and CDR2: SGHTA and FQGNSA. The CDR3 covers 17 residues. The CDR3 DNA is TGCGCCAGCAGCCAAGATCCCCCAGCGGGGGCCGCAGATACGCAGTATTTT. This sequence encodes CASSQDPPAGAADTQYF.

CDR3 in DNA: TGTGCTAGTGGTTTGGAGGGGGGAAGAAGTGAAAAACTGTTTTTT. Encoded protein: CASGLEGGRSEKLFF. The chain combines TRBV12-5 with TRBJ1-4, with a possible D match to TRBD1 (6 bases). From germline, CDR1 is LGHNT and CDR2 FRNRAP. The CDR3 is 15 amino acids. The ends were cut back, 1 base at V and 7 bases at J, with 13 bases in the middle.

The J gene is TRBJ2-1, the V gene TRBV29-1; D may be TRBD1 or TRBD2 (6 bases each). This CDR3 is 15 amino acids long. Germline CDR1 is SQVTM and CDR2 is ANQGSEA. With 4 bases removed from V and 6 bases from J, the gap between germline ends came to 19 bases. The CDR3 here is CSVGSGDLGSNEQFF. In DNA form, the CDR3 reads TGCAGCGTTGGGTCAGGGGACTTGGGGTCCAATGAGCAGTTCTTC.

The table lists this clone with a few counts. This chain uses TRBV25-1 with TRBJ2-5; a possible D gene is TRBD1 (6 bases). V lost 3 bases, J lost 5 bases, and 13 bases lay in between. CDR3 size: 14 residues. Germline V gene sequence: CDR1 MGHDK, CDR2 SYGVNS. Here the CDR3 reads CASSEVGGSETQYF. The CDR3 bases are TGTGCCAGCAGTGAGGTAGGGGGTTCTGAGACCCAGTACTTC.

This rearrangement joins TRBV27 to TRBJ2-3, with 11 bases fitting TRBD2. V was pared by 3 bases and J by 2 bases, with 10 bases of the junction left unmatched. Germline V CDR1 and CDR2: MNHEY, SMNVEV (reference sequence). The CDR3 length is 18 residues. In DNA form, the CDR3 reads TGTGCCAGCAGTTTGTCGCTAGCGGGGGGCCGGCTCACAGATACGCAGTATTTT. Protein sequence: CASSLSLAGGRLTDTQYF.

V and J are TRBV23-1 and TRBJ2-3, with TRBD2 as a possible D gene (7 bases). TRBV23-1 is an open reading frame, and its role is uncertain. The V gene lost 3 bases and the J gene lost 4 bases, with 11 bases spanning the gap. This CDR3 is 14 amino acids long. This chain's CDR3 is CASSHRGASDTQYF. In nucleotides, the CDR3 is TGCGCCAGCAGTCATCGGGGGGCATCAGATACGCAGTATTTT.

The chain employs TRBV5-6 and TRBJ1-1; maybe TRBD1 (5 bases). With 2 bases removed from V and 5 bases from J, the gap between germline ends came to 13 bases. Germline CDR1 SGHDT, CDR2 YYEEEE. CDR3 length: 14 amino acids. The chain's CDR3 is CASSLGTTATEAFF. DNA for the CDR3: TGTGCCAGCAGCTTAGGGACTACGGCGACTGAAGCTTTCTTT.

The table lists this clone with a few counts. This chain connects TRBV29-1 to TRBJ2-7, with D unclear. Trimming left V 6 bases short and J 2 bases short, with 14 bases between. This CDR3 comprises 13 residues. Germline V gene data show CDR1 as SQVTM and CDR2 as ANQGSEA. CDR3: CSVFATGPYEQYF. DNA for the CDR3: TGCAGCGTCTTTGCCACGGGCCCCTACGAGCAGTACTTC.

V and J are TRBV19 and TRBJ1-1; D is unclear. Deletions cut 3 bases from V and 0 bases from J, with 14 bases between. The CDR3 spans 16 residues. Looked up from germline, CDR1 is LNHDA and CDR2 is SQIVND (reference sequence). The CDR3 loop is CASSISGRTMNTEAFF. In DNA form, the CDR3 reads TGTGCCAGTAGTATCTCCGGTCGAACCATGAACACTGAAGCTTTCTTT.

The genes are TRBV30 and TRBJ2-1; tentative D call: TRBD1 (6 bases). Trimming cost V 5 bases and J 6 bases, with 14 bases left between them. CDR3 size: 13 residues. Germline CDR1 is GTSNPN and CDR2 is SVGIG (reference sequence). This CDR3 is CAWAGTLINEQFF. CDR3 bases: TGTGCCTGGGCCGGGACACTGATCAATGAGCAGTTCTTC.

This clone appeared a few times. The V gene is TRBV6-4, the J gene TRBJ2-3, with 11 nucleotides matching TRBD2. This CDR3 region has 15 residues. CDR1 and CDR2 (germline): MRHNA, SNTAGT. V shed 6 bases and J 0 bases; nucleotides not matched to a gene: 2. The CDR3 loop reads CASSRLAGSTDTQYF. CDR3 coding DNA: TGTGCCAGCAGCCGACTAGCGGGGAGCACAGATACGCAGTATTTT.